These T cell receptor beta chains were read from a single sample in a study of identical twins. TCRdb itself ran the 5' RACE reads through MiXCR, one entry per CDR3 protein. Among 430,000 or so distinct CDR3 sequences listed, approximately 24% were seen once. This same sample was also taken into another study, of T cells expressing NK-cell markers.

Sequenced material: CD4+ T cells sorted from blood. These TCRs come from a woman under 30 in good health. CDR3s include the opening cysteine and the closing phenylalanine or tryptophan. Fields, in order: D gene, V gene, clone size, CDR3 length, J gene, CDR3 protein, CDR3 DNA. A D gene is named only where the DNA matches it firmly. For some rows the clone size is stated as once, few or many, or as a class when expanded; others skip it.

d_call: NA; v_call: TRBV20-1; clone_size: NA; cdr3_length: 13; j_call: TRBJ2-5; cdr3_aa: CSASYRADGTQYF; cdr3_nt: TGCAGTGCTTCTTACCGGGCCGATGGGACCCAGTACTTC
d_call: NA; v_call: TRBV7-2; clone_size: NA; cdr3_length: 13; j_call: TRBJ1-1; cdr3_aa: CASSPTGVTEAFF; cdr3_nt: TGTGCCAGCAGCCCGACCGGGGTCACTGAAGCTTTCTTT
d_call: NA; v_call: TRBV3-1; clone_size: NA; cdr3_length: 15; j_call: TRBJ2-2; cdr3_aa: CASSQLVHNTGELFF; cdr3_nt: TGTGCCAGCAGCCAATTGGTCCACAACACCGGGGAGCTGTTTTTT
d_call: NA; v_call: TRBV20-1; clone_size: NA; cdr3_length: 11; j_call: TRBJ1-1; cdr3_aa: CSATPGTEAFF; cdr3_nt: TGCAGTGCCACCCCGGGTACTGAAGCTTTCTTT
d_call: TRBD1; v_call: TRBV5-1; clone_size: NA; cdr3_length: 14; j_call: TRBJ2-7; cdr3_aa: CASSPRQGNYEQYF; cdr3_nt: TGCGCCAGCAGCCCGAGACAGGGAAACTACGAGCAGTACTTC
d_call: NA; v_call: TRBV30; clone_size: few; cdr3_length: 14; j_call: TRBJ2-1; cdr3_aa: CAWRRGLSSNEQFF; cdr3_nt: TGTGCCTGGAGACGGGGCTTATCTTCCAATGAGCAGTTCTTC
d_call: TRBD2; v_call: TRBV10-2; clone_size: few; cdr3_length: 14; j_call: TRBJ2-3; cdr3_aa: CASERRRGRDTQYF; cdr3_nt: TGCGCCAGCGAAAGACGGCGGGGGAGAGATACGCAGTATTTT
d_call: NA; v_call: TRBV7-9; clone_size: NA; cdr3_length: 12; j_call: TRBJ2-3; cdr3_aa: CASSPVTNTQYF; cdr3_nt: TGTGCCAGCAGCCCGGTGACGAATACGCAGTATTTT
d_call: TRBD1; v_call: TRBV12-3/TRBV12-4; clone_size: NA; cdr3_length: 14; j_call: TRBJ1-2; cdr3_aa: CASSSGGRGFGYTF; cdr3_nt: TGTGCCAGCAGTTCAGGGGGCAGGGGGTTTGGCTACACCTTC
d_call: NA; v_call: TRBV5-1; clone_size: few; cdr3_length: 12; j_call: TRBJ2-1; cdr3_aa: CASSHAINEQFF; cdr3_nt: TGCGCCAGCAGCCACGCGATAAATGAGCAGTTCTTC
d_call: NA; v_call: TRBV5-1; clone_size: few; cdr3_length: 11; j_call: TRBJ2-7; cdr3_aa: CASSRGQEQYF; cdr3_nt: TGCGCCAGCTCACGGGGGCAGGAGCAGTACTTC
d_call: NA; v_call: TRBV7-2; clone_size: NA; cdr3_length: 14; j_call: TRBJ2-3; cdr3_aa: CASSLISGADTQYF; cdr3_nt: TGTGCCAGCAGCTTAATATCGGGGGCAGATACGCAGTATTTT
d_call: TRBD2; v_call: TRBV12-3/TRBV12-4; clone_size: few; cdr3_length: 15; j_call: TRBJ2-1; cdr3_aa: CASSVLAGGRYEQFF; cdr3_nt: TGTGCCAGCAGTGTACTAGCGGGGGGCAGATATGAGCAGTTCTTC
d_call: NA; v_call: TRBV12-3/TRBV12-4; clone_size: few; cdr3_length: 14; j_call: TRBJ2-7; cdr3_aa: CASSFSGFDYEQYF; cdr3_nt: TGTGCCAGCAGTTTTTCCGGGTTTGACTACGAGCAGTACTTC
d_call: NA; v_call: TRBV12-3/TRBV12-4; clone_size: NA; cdr3_length: 15; j_call: TRBJ1-5; cdr3_aa: CASRAMGNSNQPQHF; cdr3_nt: TGTGCCAGCAGGGCGATGGGGAATAGCAATCAGCCCCAGCATTTT
d_call: NA; v_call: TRBV20-1; clone_size: NA; cdr3_length: 13; j_call: TRBJ2-7; cdr3_aa: CSALSGGPNEQYF; cdr3_nt: TGCAGTGCTCTCTCCGGGGGGCCCAACGAGCAGTACTTC
d_call: TRBD2; v_call: TRBV10-2; clone_size: NA; cdr3_length: 16; j_call: TRBJ2-5; cdr3_aa: CASRGPAGGRSETQYF; cdr3_nt: TGCGCCAGCCGTGGACCAGCGGGGGGGAGGTCGGAGACCCAGTACTTC
d_call: NA; v_call: TRBV9; clone_size: NA; cdr3_length: 16; j_call: TRBJ2-1; cdr3_aa: CASSVQLGSTYNEQFF; cdr3_nt: TGTGCCAGCAGCGTGCAATTGGGGAGTACCTACAATGAGCAGTTCTTC
d_call: TRBD2; v_call: TRBV2; clone_size: NA; cdr3_length: 14; j_call: TRBJ2-1; cdr3_aa: CASQTDGGSFMQFF; cdr3_nt: TGTGCCAGCCAGACAGATGGCGGGAGTTTTATGCAGTTCTTC
d_call: NA; v_call: TRBV10-3; clone_size: NA; cdr3_length: 11; j_call: TRBJ2-5; cdr3_aa: CAIRIKETQYF; cdr3_nt: TGTGCCATCAGAATAAAAGAGACCCAGTACTTC
d_call: NA; v_call: TRBV7-2; clone_size: few; cdr3_length: 15; j_call: TRBJ2-5; cdr3_aa: CASSFGGQPQETQYF; cdr3_nt: TGTGCCAGCAGCTTTGGTGGGCAGCCTCAAGAGACCCAGTACTTC
d_call: NA; v_call: TRBV5-8; clone_size: NA; cdr3_length: 14; j_call: TRBJ2-5; cdr3_aa: CASSLDGDQETQYF; cdr3_nt: TGTGCCAGCAGCTTGGACGGGGACCAAGAGACCCAGTACTTC
d_call: TRBD2; v_call: TRBV9; clone_size: few; cdr3_length: 17; j_call: TRBJ2-3; cdr3_aa: CASSVAGGRAYADTQYF; cdr3_nt: TGTGCCAGCAGCGTAGCCGGCGGGAGGGCCTATGCAGATACGCAGTATTTT
d_call: NA; v_call: TRBV12-3/TRBV12-4; clone_size: few; cdr3_length: 11; j_call: TRBJ2-1; cdr3_aa: CASSPLQWQFF; cdr3_nt: TGTGCCAGCAGCCCTTTACAATGGCAGTTCTTC
d_call: NA; v_call: TRBV6-5; clone_size: few; cdr3_length: 15; j_call: TRBJ1-6; cdr3_aa: CASSLSGGDNSPLHF; cdr3_nt: TGTGCCAGCAGTTTATCTGGGGGAGATAATTCACCCCTCCACTTT
d_call: NA; v_call: TRBV29-1; clone_size: few; cdr3_length: 14; j_call: TRBJ2-3; cdr3_aa: CSVEGGAGTDTQYF; cdr3_nt: TGCAGCGTTGAAGGTGGGGCGGGGACAGATACGCAGTATTTT
d_call: TRBD2; v_call: TRBV20-1; clone_size: few; cdr3_length: 15; j_call: TRBJ2-2; cdr3_aa: CSAQGLAANTGELFF; cdr3_nt: TGCAGTGCCCAGGGACTAGCGGCGAACACCGGGGAGCTGTTTTTT
d_call: NA; v_call: TRBV3-1; clone_size: NA; cdr3_length: 13; j_call: TRBJ2-1; cdr3_aa: CASSQEEGPYKVF; cdr3_nt: TGTGCCAGCAGCCAAGAGGAGGGGCCTTATAAGGTCTTC
d_call: NA; v_call: TRBV6-1; clone_size: few; cdr3_length: 13; j_call: TRBJ1-5; cdr3_aa: CASSEFSNQPQHF; cdr3_nt: TGTGCCAGCAGTGAATTTAGCAATCAGCCCCAGCATTTT
d_call: NA; v_call: TRBV25-1; clone_size: few; cdr3_length: 16; j_call: TRBJ2-3; cdr3_aa: CASSEYLATSTDTQYF; cdr3_nt: TGTGCCAGCAGTGAATATCTGGCTACTAGCACAGATACGCAGTATTTT
d_call: TRBD1; v_call: TRBV5-1; clone_size: few; cdr3_length: 14; j_call: TRBJ2-1; cdr3_aa: CASSPADRDNEQFF; cdr3_nt: TGCGCCAGCAGCCCCGCAGACAGGGACAATGAGCAGTTCTTC
d_call: NA; v_call: TRBV20-1; clone_size: few; cdr3_length: 11; j_call: TRBJ1-2; cdr3_aa: CSARGEYGYTF; cdr3_nt: TGCAGTGCTAGGGGGGAATATGGCTACACCTTC
d_call: NA; v_call: TRBV20-1; clone_size: NA; cdr3_length: 12; j_call: TRBJ2-7; cdr3_aa: CSARLTSYEQYF; cdr3_nt: TGCAGTGCTAGATTAACCTCTTACGAGCAGTACTTC
d_call: NA; v_call: TRBV20-1; clone_size: few; cdr3_length: 15; j_call: TRBJ2-7; cdr3_aa: CSATKRIAAAYEQYF; cdr3_nt: TGCAGTGCTACTAAAAGAATAGCGGCTGCCTACGAGCAGTACTTC
d_call: NA; v_call: TRBV20-1; clone_size: NA; cdr3_length: 14; j_call: TRBJ2-3; cdr3_aa: CSASPSRYTDTQYF; cdr3_nt: TGCAGTGCTAGTCCTAGCAGATACACAGATACGCAGTATTTT
d_call: TRBD1; v_call: TRBV10-3; clone_size: NA; cdr3_length: 12; j_call: TRBJ1-1; cdr3_aa: CAVTTGGTEAFF; cdr3_nt: TGTGCCGTTACAACAGGGGGAACTGAAGCTTTCTTT
d_call: TRBD2; v_call: TRBV11-3; clone_size: once; cdr3_length: 16; j_call: TRBJ2-3; cdr3_aa: CASSSAAGGFTDTQYF; cdr3_nt: TGTGCCAGCAGCTCTGCGGCGGGGGGGTTTACAGATACGCAGTATTTT
d_call: NA; v_call: TRBV20-1; clone_size: NA; cdr3_length: 14; j_call: TRBJ1-5; cdr3_aa: CSASLSGRNQPQHF; cdr3_nt: TGCAGTGCTAGCTTATCTGGCCGGAATCAGCCCCAGCATTTT
d_call: NA; v_call: TRBV5-1; clone_size: few; cdr3_length: 15; j_call: TRBJ2-1; cdr3_aa: CASSLSGWDANEQFF; cdr3_nt: TGCGCCAGCAGCCTCAGTGGTTGGGATGCGAATGAGCAGTTCTTC
d_call: NA; v_call: TRBV3-1; clone_size: few; cdr3_length: 17; j_call: TRBJ1-3; cdr3_aa: CASSQDPQDPSGNTIYF; cdr3_nt: TGTGCCAGCAGCCAAGACCCACAGGACCCCTCTGGAAACACCATATATTTT
d_call: NA; v_call: TRBV6-2/TRBV6-3; clone_size: NA; cdr3_length: 12; j_call: TRBJ2-1; cdr3_aa: CASSVAYNEQFF; cdr3_nt: TGTGCCAGCAGTGTAGCCTACAATGAGCAGTTCTTC
d_call: NA; v_call: TRBV15; clone_size: few; cdr3_length: 14; j_call: TRBJ2-2; cdr3_aa: CATSPSAGFGELFF; cdr3_nt: TGTGCCACCAGCCCTTCGGCAGGGTTCGGGGAGCTGTTTTTT
d_call: NA; v_call: TRBV20-1; clone_size: few; cdr3_length: 13; j_call: TRBJ1-5; cdr3_aa: CSAAQISNQPQHF; cdr3_nt: TGCAGTGCTGCCCAAATAAGCAATCAGCCCCAGCATTTT
d_call: NA; v_call: TRBV20-1; clone_size: many; cdr3_length: 15; j_call: TRBJ2-1; cdr3_aa: CSARSGRSFGHEQFF; cdr3_nt: TGCAGTGCTAGATCCGGGAGATCCTTTGGGCATGAGCAGTTCTTC
d_call: NA; v_call: TRBV5-6; clone_size: few; cdr3_length: 16; j_call: TRBJ2-3; cdr3_aa: CASSRETSRSLKTQYF; cdr3_nt: TGTGCCAGCAGCCGTGAGACCTCGAGAAGTCTGAAGACGCAGTATTTT
d_call: NA; v_call: TRBV10-3; clone_size: NA; cdr3_length: 15; j_call: TRBJ1-2; cdr3_aa: CAISERLGLRGGYTF; cdr3_nt: TGTGCCATCAGTGAGAGACTTGGGTTGCGAGGTGGCTACACCTTC
d_call: NA; v_call: TRBV7-9; clone_size: few; cdr3_length: 15; j_call: TRBJ2-3; cdr3_aa: CASSPRGKGTDTQYF; cdr3_nt: TGTGCCAGCAGTCCGAGAGGGAAAGGTACAGATACGCAGTATTTT
d_call: NA; v_call: TRBV27; clone_size: NA; cdr3_length: 13; j_call: TRBJ1-2; cdr3_aa: CASTAGANYGYTF; cdr3_nt: TGTGCCAGCACAGCAGGGGCGAACTATGGCTACACCTTC
d_call: NA; v_call: TRBV20-1; clone_size: few; cdr3_length: 14; j_call: TRBJ2-7; cdr3_aa: CSARRASEAKEQYF; cdr3_nt: TGCAGTGCCAGAAGGGCTAGCGAAGCAAAAGAGCAGTACTTC
d_call: NA; v_call: TRBV20-1; clone_size: few; cdr3_length: 13; j_call: TRBJ1-4; cdr3_aa: CSAIGTRDSKLFF; cdr3_nt: TGCAGTGCCATCGGGACACGGGATTCAAAACTGTTTTTT
d_call: TRBD1; v_call: TRBV7-9; clone_size: few; cdr3_length: 14; j_call: TRBJ2-7; cdr3_aa: CASSSGQGLYEQYF; cdr3_nt: TGTGCCAGCAGCTCGGGACAGGGACTATACGAGCAGTACTTC